Here is one T cell receptor beta chain with its context. What it recognizes is unknown. V lost 1 base to trimming and J lost 1 base; unmatched junction nucleotides: 6. The length of the CDR3 is 18 residues. CDR1 and CDR2 from the germline V gene are SGHNT and YENEEA. This entry is derived from a study of cytomegalovirus exposure and HLA in healthy donors. General study findings and limits: Productive status was seen about 90% or about 30% of the time for most TCR beta V segments in an earlier analysis.

The PCR employed 60 Vbeta primers together with 13 Jbeta primers. This table comes from immunoSEQ multiplex PCR, and its TCRdb copy is limited to in-frame clones, with some not included. The sample shows 150,000 to 200,000 clones, roughly four fifths of them seen only once. The sequence derives from a middle-aged man in good health and CMV-seropositive. Sample: PBMCs. This chain joins TRBV11-3 and TRBJ2-2; 10 nucleotides agree with TRBD1. CDR3 nucleotide sequence: TGTGCCAGCAGCTTAGGGCCTGGGACAGGGGAGAACACCGGGGAGCTGTTTTTT. Protein sequence: CASSLGPGTGENTGELFF.